Here is one T cell receptor beta chain with its context. The V gene's germline CDR1 is LNHDA and CDR2 SQIVND (reference sequence). The CDR3 spans 14 residues. V lost 5 bases and J lost 6; bases outside the gene matches: 8. The sample originates from a study of T cell responses to AZD1222 COVID-19 vaccine. Looking at the study overall: Doses given second, at about 4 or about 12 weeks, were pooled.

Sequencing used immunoSEQ multiplex PCR; TCRdb keeps in-frame clones, though not all of them. This repertoire shows about 96,000 clones, around 89% found once; its top ten account for less than 3.5%. The sequence was collected from an adult in good health. The sequencing here drew on peripheral blood, taken on day 0 of AZD1222 vaccination. V usage is TRBV19 and J usage is TRBJ2-5, with TRBD1 matching 8 bases. CDR3 DNA sequence: TGTGCCAGTAGTGACCGGGACAGGATGAAGACCCAGTACTTC. It is translated as CASSDRDRMKTQYF.